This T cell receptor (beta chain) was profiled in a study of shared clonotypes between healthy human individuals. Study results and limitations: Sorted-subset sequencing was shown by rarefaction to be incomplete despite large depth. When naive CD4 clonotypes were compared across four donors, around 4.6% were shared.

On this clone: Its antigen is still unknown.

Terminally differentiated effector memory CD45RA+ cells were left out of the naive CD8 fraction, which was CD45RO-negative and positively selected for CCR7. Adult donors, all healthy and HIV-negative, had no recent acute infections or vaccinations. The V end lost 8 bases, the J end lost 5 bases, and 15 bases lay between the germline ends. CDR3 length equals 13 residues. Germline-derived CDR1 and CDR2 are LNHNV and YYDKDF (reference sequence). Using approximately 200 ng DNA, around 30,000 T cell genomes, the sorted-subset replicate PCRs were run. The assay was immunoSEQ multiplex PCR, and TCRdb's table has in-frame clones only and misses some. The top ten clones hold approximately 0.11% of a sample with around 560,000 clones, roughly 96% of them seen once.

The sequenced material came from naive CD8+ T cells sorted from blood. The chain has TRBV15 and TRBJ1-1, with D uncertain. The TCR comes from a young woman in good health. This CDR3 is CATGQARWTEAFF. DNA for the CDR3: TGTGCCACCGGGCAGGCCCGGTGGACTGAAGCTTTCTTT.